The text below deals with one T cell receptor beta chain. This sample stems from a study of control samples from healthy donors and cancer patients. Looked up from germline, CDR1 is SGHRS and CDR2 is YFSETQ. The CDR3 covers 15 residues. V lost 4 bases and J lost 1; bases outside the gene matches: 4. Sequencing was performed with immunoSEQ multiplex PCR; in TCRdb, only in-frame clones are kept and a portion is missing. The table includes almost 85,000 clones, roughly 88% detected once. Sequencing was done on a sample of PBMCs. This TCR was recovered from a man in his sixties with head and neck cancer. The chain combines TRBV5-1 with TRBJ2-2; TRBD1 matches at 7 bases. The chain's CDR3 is CASSDRTGNTGELFF. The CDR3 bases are TGCGCCAGCAGCGACCGGACAGGGAACACCGGGGAGCTGTTTTTT.